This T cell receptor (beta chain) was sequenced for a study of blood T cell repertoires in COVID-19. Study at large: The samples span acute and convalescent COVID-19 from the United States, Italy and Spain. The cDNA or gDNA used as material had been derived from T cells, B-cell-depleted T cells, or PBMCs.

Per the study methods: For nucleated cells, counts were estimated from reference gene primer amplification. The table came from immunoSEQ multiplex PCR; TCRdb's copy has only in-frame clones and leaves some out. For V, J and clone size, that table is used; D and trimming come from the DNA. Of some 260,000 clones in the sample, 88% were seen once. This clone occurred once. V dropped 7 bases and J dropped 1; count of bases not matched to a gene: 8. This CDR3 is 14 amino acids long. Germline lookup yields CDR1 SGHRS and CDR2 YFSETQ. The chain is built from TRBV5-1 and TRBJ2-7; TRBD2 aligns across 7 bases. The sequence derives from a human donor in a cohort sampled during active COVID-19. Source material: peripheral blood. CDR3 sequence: CASAVQAGSYEQYF. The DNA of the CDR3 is TGCGCCAGCGCGGTCCAAGCGGGGTCCTACGAGCAGTACTTC. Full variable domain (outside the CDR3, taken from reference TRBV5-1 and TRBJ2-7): KAGVTQTPRYLIKTRGQQVTLSCSPISGHRSVSWYQQTPGQGLQFLFEYFSETQRNKGNFPGRFSGRQFSNSRSEMNVSTLELGDSALYLCASAVQAGSYEQYFGPGTRLTVT.